These T cell receptor beta chains were read from a single sample in a study of human T cells and chemical hapten exposure. TCRdb re-called the RACE reads through MiXCR, storing one row per CDR3 protein. The sample gives around 110,000 distinct CDR3 sequences, around 10% of which show up once; 1.4% is in the top ten. The sample consisted of whole blood, taken in connection with sensitization to the hapten diphenylcyclopropenone (DPC). The receptor set was obtained from a woman aged 45 to 65 with alopecia areata. Some clones in this sample may be carry-over from other donors' samples. Each CDR3 is given with its conserved first and last residue. A D gene is named only where the DNA matches it firmly. Size tells how often a clone was seen (once, few, many) or the class of an expanded clone, and some rows leave it out.

>many|TRBJ2-1|TRBV7-6|TRBD2
TGTGCCAGCAGCCGCGGGACTAGCGGGGAAGAGCAGTTCTTC
CASSRGTSGEEQFF
>NA|TRBJ2-3|TRBV20-1|NA
TGCAGTGCTAGAGACCCACTAACCCCAAGCACAGATACGCAGTATTTT
CSARDPLTPSTDTQYF
>NA|TRBJ1-1|TRBV5-1|NA
TGCGCCAGCAGCTTGGGGTCGCAGAACACTGAAGCTTTCTTT
CASSLGSQNTEAFF
>many|TRBJ1-6|TRBV12-3/TRBV12-4|NA
TGTGCCAGCAGCCTCGAAGGCCGACAGTTTCATTCACCCCTCCACTTT
CASSLEGRQFHSPLHF
>NA|TRBJ2-7|TRBV3-1|NA
TGTGCCAGCAGCCAAGAGAGACTTTACGAGCAGTACTTC
CASSQERLYEQYF
>NA|TRBJ2-2|TRBV11-2|TRBD1
TGTGCCAGCAGCTACCGAACAAAACACAGGGGGCCGCGAACCGGGGAGCTGTTTTTT
CASSYRTKHRGPRTGELFF
>few|TRBJ2-7|TRBV13|TRBD2
TGTGCCAGCAGCTTAGGACGGGGGGTCTACGAGCAGTACTTC
CASSLGRGVYEQYF
>few|TRBJ1-1|TRBV18|NA
TGTGCCAGCTCACCATCTACGGGATTGAACACTGAAGCTTTCTTT
CASSPSTGLNTEAFF
>NA|TRBJ2-5|TRBV7-8|TRBD1
TGTGCCAGCAGCTGGGGACAGGTCCGCGAGAGGTACTTC
CASSWGQVRERYF
>NA|TRBJ2-3|TRBV12-3/TRBV12-4|NA
TGTGCCAGCAGTTTGTGGGGGTCTGGCACAGATACGCAGTATTTT
CASSLWGSGTDTQYF
>many|TRBJ2-2|TRBV7-6|NA
TGTGCCAGCAGCTTAGGGGGAAGGGGCACCGGGGAGCTGTTTTTT
CASSLGGRGTGELFF
>many|TRBJ1-5|TRBV7-2|NA
TGTGCCAGCAGCCTACCCAATCAGCCCCAGCATTTT
CASSLPNQPQHF
>many|TRBJ2-1|TRBV7-9|TRBD2
TGTGCCAGCAGCTTCCCAAGCGGGAGCGCCTACAATGAGCAGTTCTTC
CASSFPSGSAYNEQFF
>few|TRBJ2-1|TRBV3-1|TRBD1
TGTGCCAGCAGCCAAGCCCGGACAGGGCAGCAGTTCTTC
CASSQARTGQQFF
>NA|TRBJ1-1|TRBV28|NA
TGTGCCAGCAGTTCAACAGGCTTGGGGGCTTTCTTT
CASSSTGLGAFF
>NA|TRBJ1-5|TRBV5-5|NA
TGTGCCAGCAGCCCAACTTTGGGGGGGAATCAGCCCCAGCATTTT
CASSPTLGGNQPQHF
>NA|TRBJ2-5|TRBV6-5|NA
TGTGCCAGCCGGAGCCCCCAAGAGACCCAGTACTTC
CASRSPQETQYF
>few|TRBJ2-5|TRBV12-3/TRBV12-4|NA
TGTGCCAGCAGTTTGGGGGAGGCCGAGACCCAGTACTTC
CASSLGEAETQYF
>NA|TRBJ2-7|TRBV27|TRBD1
TGTGCCAGCAGTGTAGGGACAGGAAATGAGCAGTACTTC
CASSVGTGNEQYF
>many|TRBJ1-1|TRBV5-1|NA
TGCGCCAGCAGCTGGGCCCGGGAGGGAACTGGTGAAGCTTTCTTT
CASSWAREGTGEAFF
>NA|TRBJ1-4|TRBV6-1|TRBD1
TGTGCCAGCAGTGAAGCGACAGGGGCCTACGAAAAACTGTTTTTT
CASSEATGAYEKLFF
>many|TRBJ2-1|TRBV4-1|TRBD2
TGCGCAGTAGGGCGGGAGCCAAGCAATGAGCAGTTCTTC
CAVGREPSNEQFF
>many|TRBJ2-7|TRBV7-2|NA
TGTGCCAGCAGCTTTACGGACTCCCGGTCCTACGAGCAGTACTTC
CASSFTDSRSYEQYF
>NA|TRBJ1-2|TRBV14|NA
TGTGCCGGCAGCCAGGGCAGGACCGGCTATGGCTACACCTTC
CAGSQGRTGYGYTF
>many|TRBJ2-7|TRBV6-5|NA
TGTGCCAGCAGTCCCGTCGGGACTGCTTTCTACGAGCAGTACTTC
CASSPVGTAFYEQYF
>many|TRBJ1-1|TRBV15|TRBD1
TGTGCCACCAGCTCGGACAGGGGGCTTGGTGAAGCTTTCTTT
CATSSDRGLGEAFF
>NA|TRBJ2-4|TRBV28|NA
TGTGCCAGCACCATGGGAGGAACTGTAAACATTCAGTACTTC
CASTMGGTVNIQYF
>NA|TRBJ2-3|TRBV29-1|TRBD2
TGCAGCGTTTCGGGCGGGAGGGTTGGAGATACGCAGTATTTT
CSVSGGRVGDTQYF
>few|TRBJ2-1|TRBV7-9|NA
TGTGCCAGCAGCAATCAGAATCTCCTTAATGAGCAGTTCTTC
CASSNQNLLNEQFF
>few|TRBJ1-3|TRBV9|TRBD1
TGTGCCAGCAGCGCGACAGGGAACCCCACTGGAAACACCATATATTTT
CASSATGNPTGNTIYF
>NA|TRBJ2-3|TRBV2|NA
TGTGCCAGCAGTGATATGTACGCTAGCACAGATACGCAGTATTTT
CASSDMYASTDTQYF
>NA|TRBJ1-2|TRBV2|TRBD1
TGTGCCAGCAGCTTCAGACAGGGTGGGTCAAACTATGGCTACACCTTC
CASSFRQGGSNYGYTF
>many|TRBJ1-1|TRBV7-2|NA
TGTGCCAGCAGCTCAGATACAGGGTTCGGGGCTGAAGCTTTCTTT
CASSSDTGFGAEAFF
>many|TRBJ1-1|TRBV11-2|NA
TGTGCCAGCAGCCGGAACTCGAACACTGAAGCTTTCTTT
CASSRNSNTEAFF
>many|TRBJ2-5|TRBV7-6|NA
TGTGCCAGCAGTTCTGGACAACAAGAGACCCAGTACTTC
CASSSGQQETQYF
>NA|TRBJ1-3|TRBV7-9|TRBD1
TGTGCCAGCAGCCCTCAGCCGGGACAGGGGGCCGACTCTGGAAACACCATATATTTT
CASSPQPGQGADSGNTIYF
>many|TRBJ2-7|TRBV6-2/TRBV6-3|NA
TGTGCCAGCAGTTACCCGGGGACGGGGCCCACCACCTACGAGCAGTACTTC
CASSYPGTGPTTYEQYF
>NA|TRBJ1-1|TRBV6-2/TRBV6-3|NA
TGTGCCAGCAGCCAGGGACGGGAGAACACTGAAGCTTTCTTT
CASSQGRENTEAFF
>NA|TRBJ1-2|TRBV12-3/TRBV12-4|NA
TGTGCCAGCAGCCCCAGTTGGGGTGATGGCTACACCTTC
CASSPSWGDGYTF
>NA|TRBJ1-1|TRBV7-6|TRBD1
TGTGCCAGCAGCTTGGGACAGGGTTTAACTGAAGCTTTCTTT
CASSLGQGLTEAFF
>few|TRBJ2-1|TRBV10-3|NA
TGTGCCATCAGTGAGACTCAGCCCCACAATGAGCAGTTCTTC
CAISETQPHNEQFF
>few|TRBJ1-1|TRBV29-1|NA
TGCAGCGTCGGACGACGAAACGCGAACACTGAAGCTTTCTTT
CSVGRRNANTEAFF
>many|TRBJ1-3|TRBV11-3|NA
TGTGCCAGCAGCTTAGGCCGGCCAGGGAGCTCTGGAAACACCATATATTTT
CASSLGRPGSSGNTIYF
>few|TRBJ2-5|TRBV18|NA
TGTGCCAGCTCCCTCGGGACGTCAGAGACCCAGTACTTC
CASSLGTSETQYF
>many|TRBJ2-4|TRBV28|TRBD2
TGTGCCAGCAGTTTGGCTAGCGGGAGGACCAAAAACATTCAGTACTTC
CASSLASGRTKNIQYF
>NA|TRBJ1-1|TRBV18|NA
TGTGCCAGCTCACCAGGGAGGGAGAGTGAAGCTTTCTTT
CASSPGRESEAFF
>NA|TRBJ2-3|TRBV5-1|NA
TGCGCCAGCAGCTTGGTCGTCTCAGATACGCAGTATTTT
CASSLVVSDTQYF
>NA|TRBJ1-5|TRBV12-3/TRBV12-4|NA
TGTGCCAGCAGTTTAGGGCAGGGAAAGGGTCAGCCCCAGCATTTT
CASSLGQGKGQPQHF
>many|TRBJ1-1|TRBV7-2|NA
TGTGCCAGCAGCTTAAAGTCTACTGAAGCTTTCTTT
CASSLKSTEAFF
>few|TRBJ1-1|TRBV27|TRBD1
TGTGCCAGCAGTTTAGTACAGGGGTACACTGAAGCTTTCTTT
CASSLVQGYTEAFF